This T cell receptor beta chain was captured in a study of T cell responses to AZD1222 COVID-19 vaccine. This table comes from immunoSEQ multiplex PCR, and its TCRdb copy is limited to in-frame clones, with some not included. The repertoire holds some 150,000 clones, about 91% seen once, with about 3.2% in the top ten. In regard to this clone: The antigen remains unidentified.

Study outcomes and limitations: White British ancestry dominated among donors, who included more females, and clonal diversity was possibly underestimated.

Trimming cost V 3 bases and J 3 bases, with 18 bases left between them. This CDR3 is built from 17 residues. Germline CDR1 and CDR2: MNHEY and SVGEGT. Sequenced material: peripheral blood, taken on day 0 of MenACWY control vaccination. The source is an adult in good health. The chain employs TRBV6-2 or TRBV6-3 and TRBJ1-5, with D perhaps matching TRBD1 (5 bases). CDR3 in amino acids: CASSYHRGGGFNQPQHF. In DNA form, the CDR3 reads TGTGCCAGCAGTTATCATCGGGGCGGAGGGTTCAATCAGCCCCAGCATTTT.